A selection of T cell receptor beta chains follows, all from one sample in a study of OX40 agonist ivuxolimab in advanced cancers. Libraries were prepared by immunoSEQ multiplex PCR; TCRdb keeps only in-frame clonotypes and omits some of them. The table shows approximately 33,000 clones, with approximately 89% occurring only once. Here the sequenced sample was CD4+ or CD8+ T cells sorted from blood, taken in a trial of the OX40 agonist ivuxolimab. The receptors come from an adult with an advanced solid tumor such as melanoma, head and neck, liver or kidney cancer. CDR3s include the opening cysteine and the closing phenylalanine or tryptophan. The D gene is left open where the match is weak. Expanded clones get a size class; other rows say once, few or many, or leave the size out.

V gene: TRBV7-8; J gene: TRBJ2-1; D gene: -; clone size: -; CDR3 DNA: TGTGCCAGCAGCCGCGCACTAGCACCCGAGGAGTTCTTC; CDR3 protein: CASSRALAPEEFF
V gene: TRBV28; J gene: TRBJ2-2; D gene: TRBD2; clone size: -; CDR3 DNA: TGTGCCAGCAGTTTCCCCGGACTAGCACTTATGTCCGGGGAGCTGTTTTTT; CDR3 protein: CASSFPGLALMSGELFF
V gene: TRBV7-3; J gene: TRBJ1-2; D gene: -; clone size: -; CDR3 DNA: TGTGCCAGCAGCTTAGATCGGTCGGGGGCTTACTATGGCTACACCTTC; CDR3 protein: CASSLDRSGAYYGYTF
V gene: TRBV27; J gene: TRBJ1-5; D gene: -; clone size: -; CDR3 DNA: TGTGCCAGCAGTTTATATCCGGGGCCCCAGCATTTT; CDR3 protein: CASSLYPGPQHF
V gene: TRBV5-6; J gene: TRBJ2-2; D gene: -; clone size: -; CDR3 DNA: TGTGCCAGCAGCCTAGAGAACGGGAGAACCACCGGGGAGCTGTTTTTT; CDR3 protein: CASSLENGRTTGELFF
V gene: TRBV6-6; J gene: TRBJ1-1; D gene: -; clone size: -; CDR3 DNA: TGTGCCAGCAGTCCCACAGTCACTGAAGCTTTCTTT; CDR3 protein: CASSPTVTEAFF
V gene: TRBV4-2; J gene: TRBJ1-5; D gene: -; clone size: once; CDR3 DNA: TGTGCCAGCAGCCAAGATACCAATCAGCCCCAGCATTTT; CDR3 protein: CASSQDTNQPQHF
V gene: TRBV2; J gene: TRBJ2-5; D gene: -; clone size: -; CDR3 DNA: TGTGCCAGCAGTGGTCTGACTAGCCAAGAGACCCAGTACTTC; CDR3 protein: CASSGLTSQETQYF
V gene: TRBV6-6; J gene: TRBJ1-5; D gene: -; clone size: once; CDR3 DNA: TGTGCCAGCAGCCTAGGGTTCAATCAGCCCCAGCATTTT; CDR3 protein: CASSLGFNQPQHF
V gene: TRBV5-1; J gene: TRBJ1-4; D gene: TRBD1; clone size: -; CDR3 DNA: TGCGCCAGCAGCTTGGGAGGGGTACAGGGGGTGAATGAAAAACTGTTTTTT; CDR3 protein: CASSLGGVQGVNEKLFF
V gene: TRBV29-1; J gene: TRBJ1-2; D gene: -; clone size: -; CDR3 DNA: TGCAGCGTTACCCCGGGGTGGGGGATGGGCCCCATTGGCTACACCTTC; CDR3 protein: CSVTPGWGMGPIGYTF
V gene: TRBV28; J gene: TRBJ2-7; D gene: TRBD1; clone size: -; CDR3 DNA: TGTGCCAGCAGACTATCTACAGGGGGAAGCTTATCCTACGAGCAGTACTTC; CDR3 protein: CASRLSTGGSLSYEQYF
V gene: TRBV7-8; J gene: TRBJ2-2; D gene: -; clone size: -; CDR3 DNA: TGTGCCAGCAGCTTAGGCGGGAACACCGGGGAGCTGTTTTTT; CDR3 protein: CASSLGGNTGELFF
V gene: TRBV21-1; J gene: TRBJ1-5; D gene: -; clone size: few; CDR3 DNA: TGTGCCAGCAGCAAAGATGGGCAGGGTAGCAATCAGCCCCAGCATTTT; CDR3 protein: CASSKDGQGSNQPQHF
V gene: TRBV6-1; J gene: TRBJ2-5; D gene: -; clone size: -; CDR3 DNA: TGTGCCAGCAGTGAATTGGGGGCGGGAGAGACCCAGTACTTC; CDR3 protein: CASSELGAGETQYF
V gene: TRBV4-1; J gene: TRBJ2-3; D gene: TRBD2; clone size: -; CDR3 DNA: TGCGCCAGCAGCCGCTACCTTGGGACTAGCGGCACAGATACGCAGTATTTT; CDR3 protein: CASSRYLGTSGTDTQYF
V gene: TRBV19; J gene: TRBJ1-1; D gene: TRBD1; clone size: -; CDR3 DNA: TGTGCCAGTAGTGAACAGGGGGTCACTGAAGCTTTCTTT; CDR3 protein: CASSEQGVTEAFF
V gene: TRBV5-1; J gene: TRBJ2-5; D gene: -; clone size: once; CDR3 DNA: TGCGCCAGCAGCTTGGGAGGGGAAGAGACCCAGTACTTC; CDR3 protein: CASSLGGEETQYF
V gene: TRBV21-1; J gene: TRBJ2-6; D gene: -; clone size: -; CDR3 DNA: TGTGCCAGCAGCAAAGCGGCTTCCCACGTCCTGACTTTC; CDR3 protein: CASSKAASHVLTF
V gene: TRBV11-3; J gene: TRBJ2-7; D gene: TRBD1; clone size: -; CDR3 DNA: TGTGCCAGCAGTCGCCCGGGACAGGGGAGAAGGGAGCAGTACTTC; CDR3 protein: CASSRPGQGRREQYF
V gene: TRBV28; J gene: TRBJ2-6; D gene: -; clone size: -; CDR3 DNA: TGTGCCAGCAGTTTGTCCACGGACGTCCTGACTTTC; CDR3 protein: CASSLSTDVLTF
V gene: TRBV5-4; J gene: TRBJ2-1; D gene: -; clone size: -; CDR3 DNA: TGTGCCAGCAGCTTGGACTGGGGCACCTACAATGAGCAGTTCTTC; CDR3 protein: CASSLDWGTYNEQFF
V gene: TRBV19; J gene: TRBJ2-1; D gene: -; clone size: -; CDR3 DNA: TGTGCCAGTAGGAAAGCGGGCAGCTCCTACAATGAGCAGTTCTTC; CDR3 protein: CASRKAGSSYNEQFF
V gene: TRBV19; J gene: TRBJ1-2; D gene: TRBD1; clone size: -; CDR3 DNA: TGTGCCAGTTCTAACGGACAGGGGCTGGGCTATGGCTACACCTTC; CDR3 protein: CASSNGQGLGYGYTF
V gene: TRBV19; J gene: TRBJ2-5; D gene: TRBD1; clone size: -; CDR3 DNA: TGTGCCAGTAGTAAGGGACAGGGGAGCGTGCAGACCCAGTACTTC; CDR3 protein: CASSKGQGSVQTQYF
V gene: TRBV28; J gene: TRBJ2-2; D gene: -; clone size: -; CDR3 DNA: TGTGCCAGCAGTTATGGGGGAGGATCCACCGGGGAGCTGTTTTTT; CDR3 protein: CASSYGGGSTGELFF
V gene: TRBV5-4; J gene: TRBJ2-3; D gene: TRBD2; clone size: -; CDR3 DNA: TGTGCCAGCAGCTTGGATGGGACTAGCGGGATTTTAAGCACAGATACGCAGTATTTT; CDR3 protein: CASSLDGTSGILSTDTQYF
V gene: TRBV5-5; J gene: TRBJ2-7; D gene: TRBD1; clone size: -; CDR3 DNA: TGTGCCAGCAGGTGGGAATGGACAGGGGTGAACCACGAGCAGTACTTC; CDR3 protein: CASRWEWTGVNHEQYF
V gene: TRBV19; J gene: TRBJ1-2; D gene: -; clone size: -; CDR3 DNA: TGTGCCAGTAGCCCAGGGTCGTCTTATGGCTACACCTTC; CDR3 protein: CASSPGSSYGYTF
V gene: TRBV19; J gene: TRBJ2-4; D gene: TRBD2; clone size: -; CDR3 DNA: TGTGCCAGTAGTCCCAGGACTAGCGGGAAGTACATTCAGTACTTC; CDR3 protein: CASSPRTSGKYIQYF
V gene: TRBV7-2; J gene: TRBJ1-3; D gene: -; clone size: -; CDR3 DNA: TGTGCCAGCAGCTTCCCGCGATACTCTGGAAACACCATATATTTT; CDR3 protein: CASSFPRYSGNTIYF
V gene: TRBV29-1; J gene: TRBJ2-1; D gene: TRBD2; clone size: -; CDR3 DNA: TGCAGCGTGCGTGGACTAGCGAACAATGAGCAGTTCTTC; CDR3 protein: CSVRGLANNEQFF
V gene: TRBV21-1; J gene: TRBJ2-7; D gene: -; clone size: once; CDR3 DNA: TGTGCCAGCAACGCTAGCGGGAGTCGCCTGAGAGAGCAGTACTTC; CDR3 protein: CASNASGSRLREQYF
V gene: TRBV6-5; J gene: TRBJ2-1; D gene: -; clone size: -; CDR3 DNA: TGTGCCAGCAGCCCCCCAGGGGGGAATGAGCAGTTCTTC; CDR3 protein: CASSPPGGNEQFF
V gene: TRBV28; J gene: TRBJ2-3; D gene: TRBD1; clone size: -; CDR3 DNA: TGTGCCAGCAGTTTACCGACAGGGGGCCCCTTGAGAGATACGCAGTATTTT; CDR3 protein: CASSLPTGGPLRDTQYF
V gene: TRBV19; J gene: TRBJ1-1; D gene: TRBD1; clone size: -; CDR3 DNA: TGTGCCAGTAGTATAGAAACAGGGGGGAGGACTGAAGCTTTCTTT; CDR3 protein: CASSIETGGRTEAFF
V gene: TRBV5-4; J gene: TRBJ2-4; D gene: -; clone size: few; CDR3 DNA: TGTGCCAGCAGCTTGTTACTGGCCCAGAACATTCAGTACTTC; CDR3 protein: CASSLLLAQNIQYF
V gene: TRBV14; J gene: TRBJ2-2; D gene: -; clone size: -; CDR3 DNA: TGTGCCAGCAGCCAAGAAGGCGAGTTGCTGGCCAACACCGGGGAGCTGTTTTTT; CDR3 protein: CASSQEGELLANTGELFF
V gene: TRBV18; J gene: TRBJ2-7; D gene: -; clone size: -; CDR3 DNA: TGTGCCAGCTCACCAAACCGGGGCCGGCACGAGCAGTACTTC; CDR3 protein: CASSPNRGRHEQYF
V gene: TRBV6-1; J gene: TRBJ2-3; D gene: -; clone size: -; CDR3 DNA: TGTGCCAGCAGTGATGTCGGGAGTGCAGATACGCAGTATTTT; CDR3 protein: CASSDVGSADTQYF
V gene: TRBV14; J gene: TRBJ2-7; D gene: -; clone size: -; CDR3 DNA: TGTGCCAGCAGCCAAGATCAGGGGATGGGCTACGAGCAGTACTTC; CDR3 protein: CASSQDQGMGYEQYF
V gene: TRBV28; J gene: TRBJ1-1; D gene: -; clone size: -; CDR3 DNA: TGTGCCAGCAACAATGGAGGGTCGGTCACTGAAGCTTTCTTT; CDR3 protein: CASNNGGSVTEAFF
V gene: TRBV7-3; J gene: TRBJ2-1; D gene: -; clone size: once; CDR3 DNA: TGTGCCAGCAGCTCTGGGCGGAACTCCTCCTACAATGAGCAGTTCTTC; CDR3 protein: CASSSGRNSSYNEQFF
V gene: TRBV2; J gene: TRBJ2-3; D gene: TRBD2; clone size: -; CDR3 DNA: TGTGCCAGCAGTGAAAGCGGGAGGGCCACAGATACGCAGTATTTT; CDR3 protein: CASSESGRATDTQYF
V gene: TRBV11-2; J gene: TRBJ2-7; D gene: -; clone size: once; CDR3 DNA: TGTGCCAGCAGCTTAGTTGAGGGTAATAGTTACGAGCAGTACTTC; CDR3 protein: CASSLVEGNSYEQYF
V gene: TRBV28; J gene: TRBJ2-7; D gene: TRBD2; clone size: -; CDR3 DNA: TGTGCCAGCAGTTCCGTGAGCGGGGCCCTCTACGAGCAGTACTTC; CDR3 protein: CASSSVSGALYEQYF
V gene: TRBV5-4; J gene: TRBJ2-7; D gene: -; clone size: -; CDR3 DNA: TGTGCCAGCAGCTTTACAGGGATCAACGAGCAGTACTTC; CDR3 protein: CASSFTGINEQYF
V gene: TRBV7-9; J gene: TRBJ1-1; D gene: -; clone size: once; CDR3 DNA: TGTGCCAGCAGCTTAGCGCCCCCCCCGAGAAGGACTGAAGCTTTCTTT; CDR3 protein: CASSLAPPPRRTEAFF
V gene: TRBV20-1; J gene: TRBJ2-1; D gene: -; clone size: -; CDR3 DNA: TGCAGTGCTAAGACGGGAGCCCTGGGGTTCTTC; CDR3 protein: CSAKTGALGFF
V gene: TRBV10-3; J gene: TRBJ2-3; D gene: -; clone size: -; CDR3 DNA: TGTGCCATCAGTCCGCCGGGGACAGATACGCAGTATTTT; CDR3 protein: CAISPPGTDTQYF
V gene: TRBV5-1; J gene: TRBJ2-1; D gene: -; clone size: -; CDR3 DNA: TGCGCCAGCAGCCCCTCGGACAAGCTCTACAATGAGCAGTTCTTC; CDR3 protein: CASSPSDKLYNEQFF
V gene: TRBV28; J gene: TRBJ2-7; D gene: TRBD2; clone size: -; CDR3 DNA: TGTGCCAGCAGTTTCCAGAGCGGGAGTATCTACGAGCAGTACTTC; CDR3 protein: CASSFQSGSIYEQYF
V gene: TRBV2; J gene: TRBJ1-5; D gene: -; clone size: -; CDR3 DNA: TGTGCCAGCAGTGGGAAAGGGGCGAAAGGCAATCAGCCCCAGCATTTT; CDR3 protein: CASSGKGAKGNQPQHF
V gene: TRBV30; J gene: TRBJ2-5; D gene: -; clone size: once; CDR3 DNA: TGTGCCTGGAGAGATCGAAGGGGTATCGAGACCCAGTACTTC; CDR3 protein: CAWRDRRGIETQYF
V gene: TRBV2; J gene: TRBJ2-3; D gene: -; clone size: -; CDR3 DNA: TGTGCCAGCAAAGAGTCGACAGATACGCAGTATTTT; CDR3 protein: CASKESTDTQYF
V gene: TRBV7-3; J gene: TRBJ2-2; D gene: TRBD1; clone size: -; CDR3 DNA: TGTGCCAGCAGCCATATACAGGGGGCTACCGGGGAGCTGTTTTTT; CDR3 protein: CASSHIQGATGELFF
V gene: TRBV6-5; J gene: TRBJ2-7; D gene: -; clone size: -; CDR3 DNA: TGTGCCAGCAGTTACTTAGAGGGAACCTACGAGCAGTACTTC; CDR3 protein: CASSYLEGTYEQYF
V gene: TRBV5-1; J gene: TRBJ2-3; D gene: -; clone size: -; CDR3 DNA: TGCGCCAGCAGCCCACGACAGGCGACAGATACGCAGTATTTT; CDR3 protein: CASSPRQATDTQYF
V gene: TRBV5-1; J gene: TRBJ2-3; D gene: -; clone size: once; CDR3 DNA: TGCGCCAGCAGCTTGTCCGGTCAGACCACAGATACGCAGTATTTT; CDR3 protein: CASSLSGQTTDTQYF
V gene: TRBV5-4; J gene: TRBJ2-5; D gene: -; clone size: -; CDR3 DNA: TGTGCCAGCAGCTCCACAGGGGGGGAAGAGACCCAGTACTTC; CDR3 protein: CASSSTGGEETQYF